The present entry profiles one T cell receptor beta chain with its context. Its antigen is not identified. CDR3 length: 15 amino acids. The ends lost 6 bases at V and 2 bases at J; junction bases unmatched: 10. From germline, CDR1 is SQVTM and CDR2 ANQGSEA. Extracted from the samples, RNA was reverse transcribed into cDNA to serve as the sequencing template. Method: immunoSEQ multiplex PCR; TCRdb's copy keeps in-frame clones and lacks some. The table shows about 260,000 clones, with 50% to 75% occurring only once. Treatment meaning: oral pan-JAK inhibitor, 5-10 mg twice daily. Obtained from alopecia areata patients were lesional scalp punch biopsies along with peripheral blood. The data originate from a study of CD8+ T cells in alopecia areata. Study-wide findings and caveats: It was lesional scalp, especially alopecia totalis/universalis, that showed higher clonality than normal scalp.

The starting material was CD4+ T cells sorted from blood, obtained at week 52, from a patient treated with tofacitinib. The receptor was isolated from a human donor with alopecia areata. The rearrangement joins TRBV29-1 to TRBJ2-1, with TRBD1 matching 7 bases. CDR3 region: CSVAHTGVTYNEQFF. The CDR3 nucleotides read TGCAGCGTAGCACACACAGGGGTCACCTACAATGAGCAGTTCTTC.